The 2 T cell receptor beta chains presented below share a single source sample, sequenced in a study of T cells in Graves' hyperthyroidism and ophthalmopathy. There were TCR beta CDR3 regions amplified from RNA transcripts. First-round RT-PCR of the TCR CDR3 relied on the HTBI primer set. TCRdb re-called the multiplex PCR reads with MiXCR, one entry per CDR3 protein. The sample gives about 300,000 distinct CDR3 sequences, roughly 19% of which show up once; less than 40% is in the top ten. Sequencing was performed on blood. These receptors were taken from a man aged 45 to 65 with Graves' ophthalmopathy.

Here the CDR3 reads CASSQLSGAMNTEAFF. CDR3 sequence (DNA): TGCGCCAGCAGCCAGCTCTCCGGGGCGATGAACACTGAAGCTTTCTTT. The V and J genes are TRBV4-1 and TRBJ1-1; perhaps TRBD1 as D (5 bases). The germline gives CDR1 MGHRA, CDR2 YSYEKL. The CDR3 consists of 16 residues. The ends were cut back, 3 bases at V and 0 bases at J, with 14 bases in the middle.

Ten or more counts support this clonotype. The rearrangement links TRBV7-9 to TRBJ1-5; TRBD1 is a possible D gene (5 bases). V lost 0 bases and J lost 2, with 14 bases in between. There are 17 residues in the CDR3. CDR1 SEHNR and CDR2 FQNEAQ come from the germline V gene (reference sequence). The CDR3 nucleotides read TGTGCCAGCAGCTTAGCTACCGAGCAGGGCGGCAATCAGCCCCAGCATTTT. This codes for CASSLATEQGGNQPQHF.